This T cell receptor (beta chain) was captured in a study of blood T cells in healthy people across ages. Study outcomes and limitations: Both naive CD4+ cell counts and diversity were greater in long-lived donors than in aged donors. A strong correlation between TCR beta diversity and naive T cell percentage was seen.

Remarks on this clonotype: No antigen is known for it.

With a J-beta primer mix and a sample-barcoded 5' primer, a second PCR ran about 7 to 11 cycles. Each cDNA molecule, via a template-switch adaptor with 12 random nucleotides, was tagged. TCRdb redid the calling of the 5' RACE reads with MiXCR, one entry per CDR3 protein. This sample has about 670,000 distinct CDR3 sequences, with less than 45% found just once. Germline V lookup: CDR1 ENHRY, CDR2 SYGVKD. The CDR3 length is 12 residues. This chain connects TRBV10-3 to TRBJ2-5; possible D gene TRBD1, 6 bases. The end of the DNA fits TRBJ2-7 better, so the J call may be wrong. Sequencing was carried out using blood. The receptor was isolated from a man older than 75 in good health. CDR3 amino acids: CAIGQMTYEQYF. The CDR3 DNA follows: TGTGCCATCGGACAGATGACCTACGAGCAGTACTTC.